This T cell receptor (beta chain) was profiled in a study of cytomegalovirus exposure and HLA in healthy donors. Study findings and constraints: It was reported that TCR beta sequences correctly inferred the HLA-A and HLA-B alleles for most subjects.

CDR1 is MGHRA, CDR2 YSYEKL, per germline. The CDR3 spans 15 residues. Unmatched junction bases numbered 4, after V lost 2 bases and J lost 1 base. Concerning this clone itself: Its antigen is still unknown.

The PCR was carried out with 60 Vbeta primers and 13 Jbeta primers. The table came from immunoSEQ multiplex PCR; TCRdb's copy has only in-frame clones and leaves some out. The sample consists of around 150,000 clones, about four fifths of them appearing once. V and J are TRBV4-1 and TRBJ1-1; 7 positions agree with TRBD1. Specimen: PBMCs. The clonotype comes from a man aged 50 to 59 in good health and CMV-seropositive. CDR3 amino acids: CASSQNRQGNTEAFF. CDR3 DNA sequence: TGCGCCAGCAGCCAAAACAGACAGGGGAACACTGAAGCTTTCTTT.